This note documents a single T cell receptor (beta chain) sequence. This specimen comes from a study of shared clonotypes between healthy human individuals. The length of the CDR3 is 12 residues. The germline V gene encodes CDR1 SGDLS and CDR2 YYNGEE. The germline V and J ends were trimmed by 5 bases and 5 bases, with 5 bases remaining between them. Profiled with immunoSEQ multiplex PCR; TCRdb holds only in-frame clones, not every one. The sample includes about 1 million clones, about 70% seen only once; the top ten take approximately 1.5%. HIV-negative, healthy adults without recent acute infections or vaccinations were the donors. The donors were all Caucasian adults (living in Nashville, Tennessee).

The clonotype comes from a man younger than 35 in good health. This chain links TRBV9 with TRBJ1-6; D ambiguous. The sequencing input was memory CD4+ T cells sorted from blood. Subset: CD45RA-negative fraction. CDR3 sequence: CASSKDNSPLHF. Written as DNA, the CDR3 is TGTGCCAGCAGTAAGGATAATTCACCCCTCCACTTT.